This T cell receptor beta chain originates from a study of blood T cells in healthy people across ages. Study-level results: Reliance upon unsorted PBMCs precluded definitive naive versus antigen-experienced comparison. Across the age range, TCR beta diversity per million T cells fell in a roughly linear way. Considered underestimates were the diversity estimates obtained from one million T cells.

Together with a sample-barcoded 5' primer, a J-beta primer mix was included in a second PCR lasting about 6 to 11 cycles. TCRdb fed the 5' RACE reads into MiXCR, producing one record per CDR3 protein. The sample has hundreds of thousands of distinct CDR3 sequences; 25% to 35% are singletons. A word on this clonotype: The antigen remains undetermined.

What was sequenced was blood. This TCR was sampled from a woman over 75 in good health.

The CDR3, as DNA: TGTGCCAGCAGTTTCCGGCGACAGGTCCCGAAGTGGGTCCAAGAGACCCAGTACTTC. It translates to CASSFRRQVPKWVQETQYF. The V gene is TRBV28, the J gene TRBJ2-5; a possible D gene is TRBD1 (6 bases). V lost 3 bases and J 1 base, leaving 24 bases between the germline ends. Germline V gene lookup returns CDR1 MDHEN and CDR2 SYDVKM. The CDR3 extends over 19 amino acids.